What follows is one T cell receptor beta chain and its context. Its target is unknown. Here immunoSEQ multiplex PCR was the method, and the copy in TCRdb shows in-frame clones only, minus some. The sample lists approximately 99,000 clones; approximately 93% were seen once. CDR1 is SNHLY and CDR2 is FYNNEI in the germline V gene. The V and J ends lost 4 bases and 1 base respectively, with 10 bases between them. This CDR3 region has 15 residues. The entry originates in a study of OX40 agonist ivuxolimab in advanced cancers. Study-level findings and limits: Expanded clones were, on average, more numerous among CD8+ T cells than CD4+.

V is TRBV2 and J is TRBJ2-2, with D tentatively TRBD1 (5 bases). The specimen was CD4+ or CD8+ T cells sorted from blood, collected in a trial of the OX40 agonist ivuxolimab. The TCR originated in an adult with an advanced solid tumor such as melanoma, head and neck, liver or kidney cancer. The chain's CDR3 is CASSGGQGNTGELFF. CDR3 nucleotides: TGTGCCAGCAGTGGGGGCCAGGGGAACACCGGGGAGCTGTTTTTT.